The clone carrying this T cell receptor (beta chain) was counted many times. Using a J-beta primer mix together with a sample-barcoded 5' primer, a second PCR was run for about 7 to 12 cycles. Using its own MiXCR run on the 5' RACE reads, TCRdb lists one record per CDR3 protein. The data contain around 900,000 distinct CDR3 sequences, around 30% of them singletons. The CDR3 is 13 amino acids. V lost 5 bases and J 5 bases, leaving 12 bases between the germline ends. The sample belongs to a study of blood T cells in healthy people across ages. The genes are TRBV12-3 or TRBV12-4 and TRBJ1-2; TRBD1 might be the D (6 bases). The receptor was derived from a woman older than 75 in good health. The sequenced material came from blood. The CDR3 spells CASSTHTGYGYTF. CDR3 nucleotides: TGTGCCAGCAGTACCCACACAGGGTATGGCTACACCTTC.